Following are 15 T cell receptor beta chains from one sample sequenced in a study of patients and donors after allogeneic stem cell transplantation. TCRdb re-derived calls from the RT-PCR reads in MiXCR, one entry per CDR3 protein. The table has about a million distinct CDR3 sequences, roughly 18% seen once. Material for sequencing was blood, either unsorted or a sorted T cell fraction (not recorded which). Source of these receptors: a human donor who was either an allogeneic HSCT recipient or a stem cell or donor lymphocyte infusion donor (not recorded which). It is not recorded whose cells these are; they may come from a transplant donor.

The gene calls are TRBV5-1 and TRBJ2-1; 8 nucleotides agree with TRBD1. V shed 2 bases, J shed 8 bases, and the junction held 6 bases outside the gene matches. The CDR3 has 14 residues. CDR1 is SGHRS, CDR2 YFSETQ, per germline. CDR3 region: CASSLIRGLDEQFF. DNA of the CDR3: TGCGCCAGCAGCTTAATCAGGGGGCTGGATGAGCAGTTCTTC.

This clonotype has only a few counts. The gene calls are TRBV20-1 and TRBJ2-7; 8 bases align to TRBD2. CDR1 is DFQATT and CDR2 is SNEGSKA in the germline V gene (reference sequence). V gave up 8 bases and J gave up 0 bases; unmatched junction bases: 12. CDR3 length: 15 residues. The CDR3 protein is CSTNVLADSSYEQYF. In DNA, the CDR3 is TGCAGTACAAATGTACTAGCGGACTCCTCCTACGAGCAGTACTTC.

The sample holds a few counts of this clonotype. V is TRBV20-1 and J is TRBJ2-1; 12 positions match TRBD2. The ends lost 1 base at V and 9 bases at J; junction bases unmatched: 4. This CDR3 has 14 amino acids. Germline values: CDR1 DFQATT, CDR2 SNEGSKA (reference sequence). CDR3 nucleotide sequence: TGCAGTGCTAGAGGCCCTAGCGGGAGGGCTGAGCAGTTCTTC. Translation: CSARGPSGRAEQFF.

The chain joins TRBV20-1 to TRBJ1-6, with 12 nucleotides matching TRBD1. V lost 6 bases to trimming and J lost 2 bases; unmatched junction nucleotides: 14. The CDR3 length is 19 residues. Per germline, CDR1 DFQATT and CDR2 SNEGSKA (reference sequence). The CDR3 region is CSAGRTGTGGLAYNSPLHF. The DNA for the CDR3 is TGCAGTGCGGGACGCACCGGGACAGGGGGCTTAGCCTATAATTCACCCCTCCACTTT.

The chain couples TRBV18 to TRBJ1-6; a weak D match, TRBD1 (6 bases). Germline CDR1 is KGHSH and CDR2 is LQKENI. CDR3 length: 14 amino acids. Trimming stripped 4 bases from V and 7 bases from J, with 11 bases between. In DNA, the CDR3 is TGTGCCAGCTCACTACAGGGACGCAATTCACCCCTCCACTTT. Protein product: CASSLQGRNSPLHF.

The CDR3 DNA reads as TGCGCCAGCAGCCAAGATCGAAAACAGGGCGTACACGAGCAGTACTTC. Translation gives CASSQDRKQGVHEQYF. The J gene is TRBJ2-7, the V gene TRBV4-3; D is possibly TRBD1 (6 bases). The CDR3 sequence is 16 residues long. CDR1 is LGHNA and CDR2 is YSLEER in the germline V gene. Between the trimmed V and J ends, which lost 0 bases and 5 bases, there was a span of 17 bases.

This clonotype was found many times. The rearrangement uses TRBV12-3 or TRBV12-4 and TRBJ1-4; 7 bases line up with TRBD1. The length of the CDR3 is 13 residues. The J segment lost 13 bases and the V segment lost 6 bases, leaving 11 bases of the junction unmatched. DNA for the CDR3: TGTGCCAGCAGGGAACAGGGGCGGGGTCCACTGTTTTTT. This codes for CASREQGRGPLFF.

The CDR3 nucleotides read TGTGCCAGCAGCCCAACTAGCGATGTCGATGAGCAGTTCTTC. Translating it yields CASSPTSDVDEQFF. The chain is built from TRBV7-7 and TRBJ2-1; 7 bases match TRBD2. CDR3 size: 14 residues. In germline, CDR1 is SSHAT, CDR2 FNYEAQ (reference sequence). Trimming took 5 bases from V and 8 from J; bases not matched to a gene: 9.

This clonotype was detected only a few times. V is TRBV5-5 and J is TRBJ2-5; 10 bases are a match to TRBD2. Unmatched junction bases numbered 3, after V lost 3 bases and J lost 4 bases. Germline V gene sequence: CDR1 SGHKS, CDR2 YYEKEE (reference sequence). This CDR3 contains 14 residues. This CDR3 is CASSSGLARETQYF. The CDR3 bases are TGTGCCAGCAGCTCGGGACTAGCGCGAGAGACCCAGTACTTC.

This clonotype came up a few times. The genes are TRBV10-3 and TRBJ2-1; 10 positions agree with TRBD1. This CDR3 spans 15 amino acids. From germline, CDR1 is ENHRY and CDR2 SYGVKD. J lost 6 bases, V lost 0 bases, and 2 bases had no gene match. CDR3 amino acids: CAISESRTGGNEQFF. The CDR3 nucleotides read TGTGCCATCAGTGAGTCTCGGACAGGGGGCAATGAGCAGTTCTTC.

This clonotype appeared a few times. This chain connects TRBV7-2 to TRBJ1-1; D remains ambiguous. The CDR3 length is 14 residues. Trimming shortened V by 5 bases and J by 0 bases, and 10 bases separated the two germline ends. Germline CDR1 reads SGHTA; CDR2 reads FQGNSA. CDR3 loop: CASSRGIMNTEAFF. In nucleotides, the CDR3 is TGTGCCAGCAGCCGAGGGATTATGAACACTGAAGCTTTCTTT.

The chain recombines TRBV18 with TRBJ2-7; tentatively, D is TRBD1 or TRBD2 (5 bases each). Trimming removed 0 bases from V and 3 bases from J, with 12 bases in between. Per germline, CDR1 KGHSH and CDR2 LQKENI. CDR3 length: 15 residues. This chain's CDR3 is CASSPPGRDLYEQYF. The DNA for the CDR3 is TGTGCCAGCTCACCACCGGGACGCGATCTCTACGAGCAGTACTTC. Together with reference TRBV18 and TRBJ2-7, the CDR3 gives the full variable domain: NAGVMQNPRHLVRRRGQEARLRCSPMKGHSHVYWYRQLPEEGLKFMVYLQKENIIDESGMPKERFSAEFPKEGPSILRIQQVVRGDSAAYFCASSPPGRDLYEQYFGPGTRLTVT.

This clonotype was counted ten times or more. V and J are TRBV5-1 and TRBJ2-3, with no clear D. CDR1 and CDR2 from the germline V gene are SGHRS and YFSETQ. This CDR3 has 12 amino acids. The V gene lost 1 base and the J gene lost 4 bases, with 4 bases spanning the gap. The CDR3 nucleotides are TGCGCCAGCAGCTTGCCGTCAGATACGCAGTATTTT. It specifies CASSLPSDTQYF.

The chain combines TRBV20-1 with TRBJ2-7; 10 nucleotides match TRBD1. CDR3 length: 17 amino acids. V shed 5 bases, J shed 4 bases, and the junction held 17 bases outside the gene matches. Germline loops: CDR1 DFQATT, CDR2 SNEGSKA (reference sequence). The CDR3 region has the DNA TGCAGTGCTGCCGGGACAGGGGCCCAAAAAACCCGGTACGAGCAGTACTTC. This gives the protein CSAAGTGAQKTRYEQYF.

This chain joins TRBV20-1 and TRBJ2-4, with no clear D. V lost 1 base to trimming and J lost 0 bases, with 16 bases between them. The germline V gene has CDR1 DFQATT and CDR2 SNEGSKA (reference sequence). CDR3 size: 17 residues. CDR3 coding DNA: TGCAGTGCTAGAGCACCAGGAATGATTATAGCCAAAAACATTCAGTACTTC. Encoded protein: CSARAPGMIIAKNIQYF.